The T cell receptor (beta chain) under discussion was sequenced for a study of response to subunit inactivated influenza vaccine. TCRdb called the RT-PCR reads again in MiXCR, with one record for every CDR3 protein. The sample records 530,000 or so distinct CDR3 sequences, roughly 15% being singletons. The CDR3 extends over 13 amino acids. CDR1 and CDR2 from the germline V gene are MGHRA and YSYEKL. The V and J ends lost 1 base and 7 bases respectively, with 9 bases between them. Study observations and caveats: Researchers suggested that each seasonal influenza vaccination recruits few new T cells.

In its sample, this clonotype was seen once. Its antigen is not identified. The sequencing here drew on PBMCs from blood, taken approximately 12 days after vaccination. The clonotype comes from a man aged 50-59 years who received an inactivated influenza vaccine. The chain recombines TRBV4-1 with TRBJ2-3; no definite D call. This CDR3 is CASSQGIENTQYF. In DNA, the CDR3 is TGCGCCAGCAGCCAAGGCATAGAGAATACGCAGTATTTT.